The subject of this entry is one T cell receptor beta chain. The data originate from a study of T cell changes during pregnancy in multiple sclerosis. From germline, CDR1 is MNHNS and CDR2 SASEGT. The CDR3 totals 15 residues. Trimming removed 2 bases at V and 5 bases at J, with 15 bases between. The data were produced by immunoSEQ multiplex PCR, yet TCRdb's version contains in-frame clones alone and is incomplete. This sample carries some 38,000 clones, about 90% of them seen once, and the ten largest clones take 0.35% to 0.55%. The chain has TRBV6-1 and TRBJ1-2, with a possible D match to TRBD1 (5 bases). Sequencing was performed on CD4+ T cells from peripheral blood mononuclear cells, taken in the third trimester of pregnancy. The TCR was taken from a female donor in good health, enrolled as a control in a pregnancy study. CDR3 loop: CASSETKQGSYGYTF. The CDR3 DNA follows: TGTGCCAGCAGTGAAACAAAGCAGGGTTCATATGGCTACACCTTC.